This TCR beta chain is from a study of OX40 agonist ivuxolimab in advanced cancers. A note on the overall study: Ivuxolimab was a fully human IgG2 agonistic monoclonal antibody targeting the costimulatory receptor OX40 (CD134). Peripheral TCRbeta sequencing aimed to test whether ivuxolimab altered TCR sequence diversity and caused clonal T-cell expansion. Partial responses occurred in three dose-escalation patients: two with cutaneous melanoma and one with hepatocellular carcinoma. The paper describes the monotherapy dose-escalation part (N = 52 patients) of the phase I trial of ivuxolimab. Of the approximately 50 patients in dose escalation, about 20 had hepatocellular carcinoma, roughly 15 had melanoma, 9 had renal cell carcinoma and 9 had head and neck cancer. Intravenous ivuxolimab was administered to patients every 2 weeks at six dose levels: 0.01, 0.1, 0.3, 1.5, 3 and 10 mg/kg. Prior anti-PD-1, anti-PD-L1 or anti-CTLA-4 therapy was permitted, and checkpoint inhibitors had been received by less than 45% of dose-escalation patients. In the dose-escalation cohort, roughly 80% of patients were male, and the mean age was approximately 60 years, with a range of about 20 to 79. Findings and caveats that apply to the study as a whole: Low levels of normalized T-cell clonal expansion were also shown by some nonresponding patients. After ivuxolimab, CD8+ T cells had more expanded clones than CD4+ T cells on average. Partial responders in the 0.1-3.0 mg/kg groups had among the lowest normalized peripheral clonal expansion, especially among CD8+ T cells. At doses of 0.1 to 3.0 mg/kg, clonal expansion of both CD4+ and CD8+ T cells in blood was seen between baseline and week 6. The antigen specificity of the clonally expanded peripheral T cells was not determined.

The trial excluded patients who had a history of autoimmune disease or were on systemic immunosuppression. Peripheral blood for TCR sequencing was collected from all dose cohorts at baseline, on cycle 4 day 1, and on cycle 7 day 1. The samples were drawn from a first-in-human, open-label, multicenter phase I dose-escalation trial of ivuxolimab. Adults with locally advanced or metastatic melanoma, renal cell, hepatocellular, or head and neck squamous cell carcinoma were enrolled in the trial. Before TCR sequencing, CD4+ and CD8+ T cells were separately sorted from peripheral blood. To sequence the TCRbeta CDR3 region, genomic DNA was isolated from the sorted cells. The immunoSEQ Assay was used for sequencing of TCRbeta CDR3 regions. The immuneACCESS repertoire file appears here via TCRdb, limited to in-frame rearrangements. These files lack a portion of the clones; in checked studies, under half of the deficit traces to unresolved V genes, and the cause of the others is not known. Counted in this sample were 70,000 or so clones; around 84% of them appeared once. The ten largest clones take up around 0.78% of the sample.

Worth noting for this clone: Which antigen it targets is not known. No base-level quality is on record; no much larger clone is a single base apart.

From V the trimming removes 7 bases and from J it removes 7 bases, while the gene matches leave 10 bases of the junction unaccounted for. Based on the germline V gene, the CDR1 and CDR2 sequences are MNHNS and SASEGT. The cysteine opens and the phenylalanine closes a CDR3 of 14 amino acids. Only the CDR3 DNA stays, 42 bases, in frame from base 1. The chain was built from TRBV6-1 and TRBJ2-1; TRBD2 lines up with 7 middle nucleotides. Sequences were derived from CD4+ or CD8+ T cells sorted from blood, sampled in a trial of the OX40 agonist ivuxolimab. The receptor comes from an adult with an advanced solid tumor such as melanoma, head and neck, liver or kidney cancer. The CDR3 is CASTKLASINEQFF. The sequenced DNA is TGTGCCAGCACCAAACTAGCGTCGATAAATGAGCAGTTCTTC.